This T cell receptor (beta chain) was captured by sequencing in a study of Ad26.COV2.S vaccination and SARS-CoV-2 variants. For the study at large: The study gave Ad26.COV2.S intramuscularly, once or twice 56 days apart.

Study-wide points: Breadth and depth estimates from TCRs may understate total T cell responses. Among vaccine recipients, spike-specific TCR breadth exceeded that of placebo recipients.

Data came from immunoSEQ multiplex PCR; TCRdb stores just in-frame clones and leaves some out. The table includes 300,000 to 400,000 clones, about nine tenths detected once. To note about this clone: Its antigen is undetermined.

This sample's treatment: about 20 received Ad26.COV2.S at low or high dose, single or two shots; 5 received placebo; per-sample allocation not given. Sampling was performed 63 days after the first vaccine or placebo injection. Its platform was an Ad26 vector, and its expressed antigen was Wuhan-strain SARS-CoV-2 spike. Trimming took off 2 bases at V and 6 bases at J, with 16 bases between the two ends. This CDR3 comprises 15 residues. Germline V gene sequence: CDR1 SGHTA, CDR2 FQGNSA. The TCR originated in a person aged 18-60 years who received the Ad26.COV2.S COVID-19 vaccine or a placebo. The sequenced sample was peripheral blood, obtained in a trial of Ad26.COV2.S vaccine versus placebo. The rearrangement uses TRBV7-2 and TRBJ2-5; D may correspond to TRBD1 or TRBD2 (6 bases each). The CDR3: CASSLMGGEMKTQYF. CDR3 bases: TGTGCCAGCAGCTTAATGGGGGGCGAGATGAAGACCCAGTACTTC.